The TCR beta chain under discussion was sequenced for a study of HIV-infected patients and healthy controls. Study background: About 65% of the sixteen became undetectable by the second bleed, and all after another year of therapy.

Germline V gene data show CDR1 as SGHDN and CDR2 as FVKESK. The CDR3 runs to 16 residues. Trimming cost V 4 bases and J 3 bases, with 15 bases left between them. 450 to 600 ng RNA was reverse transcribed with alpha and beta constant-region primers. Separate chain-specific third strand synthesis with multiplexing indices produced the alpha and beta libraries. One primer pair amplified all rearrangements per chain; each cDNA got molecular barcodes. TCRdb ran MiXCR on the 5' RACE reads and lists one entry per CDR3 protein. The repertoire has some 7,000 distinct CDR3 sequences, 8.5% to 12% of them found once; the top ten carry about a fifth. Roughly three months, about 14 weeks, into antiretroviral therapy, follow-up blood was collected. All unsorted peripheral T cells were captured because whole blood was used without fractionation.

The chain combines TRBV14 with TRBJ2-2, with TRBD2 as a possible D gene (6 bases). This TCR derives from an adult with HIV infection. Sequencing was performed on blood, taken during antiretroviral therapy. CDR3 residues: CASSPLGRGHTGELFF. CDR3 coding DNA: TGTGCCAGCAGCCCGCTGGGGCGGGGTCACACCGGGGAGCTGTTTTTT.